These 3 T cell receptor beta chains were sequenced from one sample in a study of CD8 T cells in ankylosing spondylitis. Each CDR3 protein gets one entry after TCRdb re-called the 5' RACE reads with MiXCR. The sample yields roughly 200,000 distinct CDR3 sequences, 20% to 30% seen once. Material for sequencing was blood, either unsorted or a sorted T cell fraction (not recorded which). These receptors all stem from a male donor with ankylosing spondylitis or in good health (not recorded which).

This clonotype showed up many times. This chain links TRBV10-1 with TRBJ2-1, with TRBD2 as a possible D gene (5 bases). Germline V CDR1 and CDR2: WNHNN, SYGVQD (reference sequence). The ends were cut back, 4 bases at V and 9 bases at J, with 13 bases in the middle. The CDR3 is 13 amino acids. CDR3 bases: TGCGCCAGCAGTGGAGCTAGCCGCACTGAGCAGTTCTTC. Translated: CASSGASRTEQFF.

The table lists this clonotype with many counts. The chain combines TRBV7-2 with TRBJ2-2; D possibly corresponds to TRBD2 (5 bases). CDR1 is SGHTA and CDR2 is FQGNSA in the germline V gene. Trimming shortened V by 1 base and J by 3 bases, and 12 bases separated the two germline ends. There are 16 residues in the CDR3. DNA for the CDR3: TGTGCCAGCAGCTTAGAGGGAAGCGGTTACACCGGGGAGCTGTTTTTT. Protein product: CASSLEGSGYTGELFF.

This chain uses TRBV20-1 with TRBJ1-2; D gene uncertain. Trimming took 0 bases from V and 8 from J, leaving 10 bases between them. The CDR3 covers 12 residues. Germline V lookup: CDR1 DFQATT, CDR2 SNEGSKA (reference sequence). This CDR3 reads CSAREFGGGYTF. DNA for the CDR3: TGCAGTGCTAGAGAATTTGGTGGCGGCTACACCTTC.